Each of the 2 T cell receptor beta chains below was sequenced from the same sample in a study of blood T cell repertoires in COVID-19. Profiling relied on immunoSEQ multiplex PCR, and the TCRdb table lists in-frame clones only, not all of them. The sample lists 150,000 to 200,000 clones; 90% were seen once. Sequenced input: peripheral blood. These receptors were collected from a man aged 50 to 60 with acute or convalescent COVID-19.

Concerning this clone itself: The same CDR3 can be traced to other DNA sequences in this sample. The chain recombines TRBV19 with TRBJ1-5; D is uncertain. Trimming shortened V by 3 bases and J by 0 bases, and 9 bases separated the two germline ends. Germline lookup yields CDR1 LNHDA and CDR2 SQIVND (reference sequence). CDR3 length equals 15 residues. The CDR3: CASSMGGNSNQPQHF. The CDR3 DNA sequence: TGTGCCAGTAGTATGGGAGGTAATAGCAATCAGCCCCAGCATTTT.

This clone came up once. The V gene is TRBV7-2, the J gene TRBJ1-1; 9 bases line up with TRBD1. The germline V gene has CDR1 SGHTA and CDR2 FQGNSA. The CDR3 consists of 18 residues. V was pared by 6 bases and J by 10 bases, with 24 bases of the junction left unmatched. The CDR3 DNA reads as TGTGCCAGCAGATCCTCCGGGACAGGGCAAAGTGGTTTGGGTGGAGCTTTCTTT. The encoded protein is CASRSSGTGQSGLGGAFF.